Listed below are T cell receptor beta chains from one sample, sequenced in a study of T-cell memory formation after mild COVID-19. TCRdb recomputed calls from the 5' RACE reads with MiXCR, one row per CDR3 protein. The repertoire includes more than 350,000 distinct CDR3 sequences, around a fifth of them detected once, and around 13% sits in the top ten. The sample consisted of PBMCs or a T cell subset sorted from them (not recorded which). All receptors derive from an adult woman who had mild COVID-19 (a few samples of this study predate the infection). Cell type and time point are not known. The CDR3 runs from the conserved cysteine through the conserved F or W. A D gene is named only where the DNA matches it firmly. The size entry is marked missing in some rows and otherwise reads once, few, many or a size class.

TRBJ2-7 few TRBV7-2 NA CASSLGGGIFREQYF
TRBJ1-4 few TRBV21-1 NA CASSRSRDRGCSTNEKLFF
TRBJ2-7 NA TRBV5-1 NA CASSPAGTGINEQYF
TRBJ1-2 few TRBV4-2 NA CASSQVGQANYGYTF
TRBJ2-3 NA TRBV12-3/TRBV12-4 TRBD2 CASSQRLAGGRDTQYF
TRBJ2-2 NA TRBV9 TRBD1 CASSPGTVYTGELFF
TRBJ1-2 few TRBV5-1 NA CASSQLPGRGYTF
TRBJ1-1 NA TRBV4-3 NA CASSQDGATEAFF
TRBJ1-1 NA TRBV12-3/TRBV12-4 NA CARRVGQGKTEAFF
TRBJ2-7 NA TRBV10-3 NA CAIGSRSPYEQYF
TRBJ2-1 NA TRBV4-2 TRBD2 CASSHDYGLAADNEQFF
TRBJ2-7 many TRBV20-1 TRBD1 CSARVGTAPYEQYF
TRBJ2-7 NA TRBV27 TRBD1 CASSWGQGSSYEQYF
TRBJ1-1 few TRBV24-1 NA CATSDWTDHEAFF
TRBJ2-3 NA TRBV11-3 TRBD1 CASSLDRGTTDTQYF
TRBJ1-6 few TRBV2 TRBD1 CASSGSGTGRSPLHF
TRBJ2-7 NA TRBV27 NA CASSLVSTHEQYF
TRBJ1-2 many TRBV30 TRBD1 CAWSAINRGGNYGYTF
TRBJ1-2 once TRBV20-1 NA CSATTLKGYTF
TRBJ2-7 many TRBV3-1 NA CASSQDLGAYEQYF
TRBJ1-1 few TRBV7-9 NA CASSPPGAQGTEAFF
TRBJ1-1 NA TRBV5-1 NA CASSFPMAGEAFF
TRBJ1-5 few TRBV7-9 NA CASSLGIGSTSNQPQHF
TRBJ2-1 NA TRBV30 NA CAWSPDGPSSYNEQFF
TRBJ2-3 many TRBV7-2 NA CASSLGTYTDTQYF
TRBJ2-1 few TRBV7-8 TRBD2 CASSRIGTSGGARSYNEQFF
TRBJ2-7 NA TRBV7-3 NA CASSLGPSTSYEQYF
TRBJ2-1 few TRBV24-1 TRBD2 CATSATSTGGDVEQFF
TRBJ2-7 NA TRBV14 TRBD1 CASSQGQGRPQYF
TRBJ2-1 few TRBV4-1 TRBD2 CASLPREGKSYNEQFF
TRBJ1-1 few TRBV12-3/TRBV12-4 TRBD1 CASSLGTGVWTEAFF
TRBJ2-7 NA TRBV24-1 TRBD2 CATSDPSGGSREQYF
TRBJ2-7 few TRBV12-3/TRBV12-4 NA CASSFRDPSEQYF
TRBJ2-5 NA TRBV4-2 TRBD2 CASSQVSLAGGSGQQTQYF
TRBJ2-5 few TRBV7-9 TRBD2 CASRFTTSGKETQYF
TRBJ2-7 few TRBV4-3 NA CASSQVGAGVREQYF
TRBJ1-4 NA TRBV4-3 NA CASSQETDNEKLFF
TRBJ2-1 NA TRBV7-9 TRBD2 CASSLRTSGISPEQFF
TRBJ1-6 few TRBV7-6 NA CASSLAQGDNSPLHF
TRBJ2-7 few TRBV9 NA CASSVDPSASYEQYF
TRBJ2-3 NA TRBV7-2 TRBD2 CASSLRGGAGTDTQYF
TRBJ1-2 few TRBV12-3/TRBV12-4 NA CASSYRFGYTF
TRBJ2-5 many TRBV5-1 NA CASSLRHGGEETQYF
TRBJ2-7 few TRBV4-1 NA CASSQFEDPSYEQYF
TRBJ2-2 NA TRBV24-1 TRBD1 CATSDYRGRRDTGELFF